This TCR beta chain was retrieved from a study of Ad26.COV2.S vaccination and SARS-CoV-2 variants. Germline V lookup: CDR1 LGHDT, CDR2 YNNKEL (reference sequence). J gave up 8 bases and V 3 bases, and 8 bases lay outside the gene matches. This CDR3 spans 16 amino acids. Treatment of the sample: roughly 19 received Ad26.COV2.S at low or high dose, single or two shots; a few received placebo; per-sample allocation not given. Specimen acquisition occurred on day 63 following the initial vaccine or placebo injection. Whole-study findings and limits: Responses of spike-specific T cells (both CD8+ and CD4+) reportedly showed substantial breadth after vaccination. Non-spike TCR breadth was similar in vaccine and placebo recipients.

On this clone: Antigen unknown.

Data came from immunoSEQ multiplex PCR; TCRdb stores just in-frame clones and leaves some out. The sample holds fewer than 400,000 clones, 75% to 90% seen once. The sequence was obtained from a person between 18 and 60 years old who received the Ad26.COV2.S COVID-19 vaccine or a placebo. The chain uses TRBV3-1 (or the pseudogene TRBV3-2) and TRBJ2-2; 11 bases match TRBD2. This specimen was peripheral blood, taken in a trial of Ad26.COV2.S vaccine versus placebo. CDR3 DNA sequence: TGTGCCAGCAGCCATTTGGTAGCGGGGGGGCCGGGGGAGCTGTTTTTT. Residues: CASSHLVAGGPGELFF.